This T cell receptor (beta chain) is from a study of memory CD4+ T cells and cytomegalovirus serostatus. V gave up 5 bases and J gave up 2 bases, with 12 bases separating them. The CDR3 totals 14 residues. Germline-derived CDR1 and CDR2 are LNHNV and YYDKDF (reference sequence). Single viable CD3+CD4+CD8-CD45RO+ cells were sorted as the memory CD4+ T cells. As processed by the authors: Out-of-frame sequences were removed, leaving 2 million or so distinct TCRbeta sequences. This table comes from immunoSEQ multiplex PCR, and its TCRdb copy is limited to in-frame clones, with some not included. That table supplies the V and J calls and clone size; D and trimming were determined from the DNA. The data contain 60,000 to 75,000 clones, around 81% of them singletons.

The chain employs TRBV15 and TRBJ2-5; no clear D gene. The source is an adult in good health and CMV-seronegative. Some clones in this sample may be carry-over from other donors' samples. The sequenced material came from memory CD4+ T cells from blood. CDR3 residues: CATSPRASQETQYF. CDR3 sequence (DNA): TGTGCCACCAGCCCCCGGGCTAGTCAAGAGACCCAGTACTTC.